This T cell receptor beta chain was documented in a study of cytomegalovirus exposure and HLA in healthy donors. In the case of this clone: No antigen is known for it.

Trimming cost V 5 bases and J 3 bases, with 14 bases left between them. This CDR3 contains 15 residues. Germline loops: CDR1 MDHEN, CDR2 SYDVKM. Findings of the study overall: According to a subsequent analysis, TCR clusters from the first cohort were inclined to appear together in the 90 to 150 validation repertoires. Both high specificity and high sensitivity reportedly marked the classifier's diagnosis of cytomegalovirus status.

Method: immunoSEQ multiplex PCR; TCRdb's copy keeps in-frame clones and lacks some. Of 40,000 to 55,000 clones detected, just over 85% appear once; the ten largest clones hold approximately 6.4%. It was the roughly 130-subject validation cohort, separate from the roughly 700-subject first cohort, to which the donors belonged. The TCR sequence derives from a woman under 40 in good health and CMV-seronegative. Sequenced input: PBMCs. The chain has TRBV28 and TRBJ2-1; perhaps TRBD1 as D (6 bases). CDR3 residues: CASSIGQRNYNEQFF. The CDR3 bases are TGTGCCAGCAGTATCGGACAGAGAAACTACAATGAGCAGTTCTTC.